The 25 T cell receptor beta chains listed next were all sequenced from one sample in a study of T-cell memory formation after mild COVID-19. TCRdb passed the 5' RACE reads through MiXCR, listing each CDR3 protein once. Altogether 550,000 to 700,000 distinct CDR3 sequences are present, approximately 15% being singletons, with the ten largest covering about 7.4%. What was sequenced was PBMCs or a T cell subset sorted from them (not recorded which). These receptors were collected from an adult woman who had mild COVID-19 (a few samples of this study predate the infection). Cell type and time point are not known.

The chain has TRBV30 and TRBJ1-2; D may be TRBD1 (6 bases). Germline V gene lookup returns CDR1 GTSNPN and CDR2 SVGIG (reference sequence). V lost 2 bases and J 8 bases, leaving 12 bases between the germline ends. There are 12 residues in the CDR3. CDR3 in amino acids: CAWSKRGGGYTF. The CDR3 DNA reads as TGTGCCTGGAGTAAGAGAGGGGGAGGCTACACCTTC.

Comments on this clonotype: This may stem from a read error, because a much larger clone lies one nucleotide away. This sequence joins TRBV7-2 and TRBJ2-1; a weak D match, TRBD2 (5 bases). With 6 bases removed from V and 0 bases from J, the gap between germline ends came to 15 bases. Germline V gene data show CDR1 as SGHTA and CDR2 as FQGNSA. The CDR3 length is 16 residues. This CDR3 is CASRSLSGSSYNEQFF. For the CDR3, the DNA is TGTGCCAGCAGAAGCCTAAGCGGTAGCTCCTACAATGAGCAGTTCTTC.

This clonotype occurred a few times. CDR3 loop: CATSETVTETQYF. The CDR3 bases are TGTGCCACCAGTGAAACCGTTACGGAGACCCAGTACTTC. The chain joins TRBV24-1 to TRBJ2-5; D uncertain. Germline CDR1 and CDR2: KGHDR and SFDVKD. CDR3 length equals 13 residues. Trimming pared 4 bases from V and 5 bases from J, leaving 10 bases between.

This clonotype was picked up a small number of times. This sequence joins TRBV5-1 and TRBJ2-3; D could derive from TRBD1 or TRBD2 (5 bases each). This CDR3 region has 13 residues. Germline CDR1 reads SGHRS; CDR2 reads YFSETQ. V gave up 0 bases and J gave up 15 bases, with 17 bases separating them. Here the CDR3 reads CASSLASGTAGYF. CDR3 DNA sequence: TGCGCCAGCAGCTTGGCTTCTGGGACGGCAGGCTATTTT.

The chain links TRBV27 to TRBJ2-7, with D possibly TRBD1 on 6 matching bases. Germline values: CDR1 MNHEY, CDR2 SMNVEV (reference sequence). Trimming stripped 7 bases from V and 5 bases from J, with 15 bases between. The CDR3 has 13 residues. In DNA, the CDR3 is TGTGCCAGCAATCAACAGGGATCCAACGAGCAGTACTTC. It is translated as CASNQQGSNEQYF.

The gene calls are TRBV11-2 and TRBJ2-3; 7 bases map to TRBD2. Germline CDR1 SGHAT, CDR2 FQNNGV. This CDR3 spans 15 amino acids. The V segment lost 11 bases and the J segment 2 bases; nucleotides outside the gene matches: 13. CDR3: CASTGGWVFTDTQYF. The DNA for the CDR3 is TGTGCCTCAACCGGGGGGTGGGTATTCACAGATACGCAGTATTTT.

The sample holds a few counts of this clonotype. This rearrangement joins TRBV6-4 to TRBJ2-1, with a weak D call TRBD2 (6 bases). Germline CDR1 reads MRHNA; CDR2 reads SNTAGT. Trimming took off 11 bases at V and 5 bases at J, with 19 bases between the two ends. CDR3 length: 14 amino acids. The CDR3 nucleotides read TGTGCCGAGGGCGGAGGGCTGGAGAACAATGAGCAGTTCTTC. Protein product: CAEGGGLENNEQFF.

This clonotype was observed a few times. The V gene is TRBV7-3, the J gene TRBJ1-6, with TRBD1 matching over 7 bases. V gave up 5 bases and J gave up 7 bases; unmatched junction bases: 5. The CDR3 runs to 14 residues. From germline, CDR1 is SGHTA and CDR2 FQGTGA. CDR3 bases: TGTGCCAGCAGCCGTGGGACAGCGAATTCACCCCTCCACTTT. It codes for CASSRGTANSPLHF.

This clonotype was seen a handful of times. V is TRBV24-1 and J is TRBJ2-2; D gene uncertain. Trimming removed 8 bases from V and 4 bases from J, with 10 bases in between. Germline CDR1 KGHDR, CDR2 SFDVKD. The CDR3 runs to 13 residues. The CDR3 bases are TGTGCCACCAATGGAGTTGGCACCGGGGAGCTGTTTTTT. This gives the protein CATNGVGTGELFF.

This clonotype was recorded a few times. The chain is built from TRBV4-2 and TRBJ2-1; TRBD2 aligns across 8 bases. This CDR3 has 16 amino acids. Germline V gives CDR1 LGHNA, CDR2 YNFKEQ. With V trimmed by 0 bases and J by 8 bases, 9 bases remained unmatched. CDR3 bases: TGTGCCAGCAGCCAAGAGGGACGGGGGGGCCGCGATGAGCAGTTCTTC. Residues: CASSQEGRGGRDEQFF.

The chain's CDR3 is CASSQGESPLHF. The CDR3 DNA follows: TGTGCCAGCTCCCAGGGGGAGTCACCCCTCCACTTT. V is TRBV13 and J is TRBJ1-6; 7 bases fit TRBD1. The ends lost 8 bases at V and 10 bases at J; junction bases unmatched: 5. Per the germline V gene, CDR1 is PRHDT and CDR2 is FYEKMQ (reference sequence). The CDR3 has 12 residues.

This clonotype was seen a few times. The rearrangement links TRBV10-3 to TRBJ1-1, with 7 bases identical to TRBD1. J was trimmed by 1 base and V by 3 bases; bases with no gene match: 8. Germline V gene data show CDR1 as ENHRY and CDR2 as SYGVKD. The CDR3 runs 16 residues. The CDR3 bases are TGTGCCATCAGTGAAAGGGGGCGGCAATCGAACACTGAAGCTTTCTTT. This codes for CAISERGRQSNTEAFF.

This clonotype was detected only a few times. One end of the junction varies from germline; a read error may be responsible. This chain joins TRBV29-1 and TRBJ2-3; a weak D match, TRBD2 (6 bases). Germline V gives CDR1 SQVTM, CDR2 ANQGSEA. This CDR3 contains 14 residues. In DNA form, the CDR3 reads TGCAGCGTCGAAGAGGGACTCCGTCGGGATACGCAGTATTTT. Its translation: CSVEEGLRRDTQYF.

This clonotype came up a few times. The CDR3 DNA is TGCGCCAGCAGCTTAACAGGGGCCACGAACACTGAAGCTTTCTTT. Protein product: CASSLTGATNTEAFF. V is TRBV5-1 and J is TRBJ1-1, with TRBD1 matching 7 bases. The germline gives CDR1 SGHRS, CDR2 YFSETQ. This CDR3 contains 15 residues. The V gene end was trimmed by 2 bases and the J gene end by 1 base; junction bases not matched to a gene: 5.

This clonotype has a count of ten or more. CDR3 nucleotide sequence: TGCGCCAGCAGCCCACGCGGGACTAGCGGGAGGGCTCTTACTGGGGCCAACGTCCTGACTTTC. Protein product: CASSPRGTSGRALTGANVLTF. This sequence joins TRBV5-1 and TRBJ2-6; 16 nucleotides align to TRBD2. Trimming took 4 bases from V and 2 from J; bases not matched to a gene: 12. The germline V gene encodes CDR1 SGHRS and CDR2 YFSETQ. The CDR3 runs to 21 residues.

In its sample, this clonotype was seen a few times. In DNA form, the CDR3 reads TGCAGTGCTAGACGGCGGGACAGTATGAACACTGAAGCTTTCTTT. Amino acids: CSARRRDSMNTEAFF. V and J are TRBV20-1 and TRBJ1-1; 7 bases are a match to TRBD1. CDR1 is DFQATT and CDR2 is SNEGSKA in the germline V gene (reference sequence). CDR3 size: 15 residues. V trimming: 2 bases; J trimming: 0 bases; junction bases outside the gene matches: 6.

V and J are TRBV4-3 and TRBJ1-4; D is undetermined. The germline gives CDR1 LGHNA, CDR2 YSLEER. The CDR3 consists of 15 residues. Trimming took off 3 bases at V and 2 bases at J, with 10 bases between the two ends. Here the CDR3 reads CASSHSEKTNEKLFF. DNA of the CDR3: TGCGCCAGCAGCCACTCCGAAAAGACTAATGAAAAACTGTTTTTT.

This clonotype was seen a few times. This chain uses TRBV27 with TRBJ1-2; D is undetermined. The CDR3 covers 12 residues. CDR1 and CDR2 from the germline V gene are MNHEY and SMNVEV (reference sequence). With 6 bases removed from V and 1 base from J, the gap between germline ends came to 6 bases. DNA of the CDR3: TGTGCCAGCAGCCGACATAACTATGGCTACACCTTC. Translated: CASSRHNYGYTF.

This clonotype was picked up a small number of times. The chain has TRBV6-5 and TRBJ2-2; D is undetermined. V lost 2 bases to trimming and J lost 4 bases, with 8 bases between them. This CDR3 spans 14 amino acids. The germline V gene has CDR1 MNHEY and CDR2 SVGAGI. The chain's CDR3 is CASSYGLLTGELFF. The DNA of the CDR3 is TGTGCCAGCAGTTACGGCCTGCTCACCGGGGAGCTGTTTTTT.

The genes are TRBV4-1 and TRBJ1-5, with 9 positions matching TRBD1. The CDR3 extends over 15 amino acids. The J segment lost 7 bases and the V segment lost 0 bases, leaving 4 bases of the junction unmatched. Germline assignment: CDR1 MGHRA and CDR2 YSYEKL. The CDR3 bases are TGCGCCAGCAGCCAAGAGTCCACAGGGGGCCAGCCCCAGCATTTT. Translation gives CASSQESTGGQPQHF.

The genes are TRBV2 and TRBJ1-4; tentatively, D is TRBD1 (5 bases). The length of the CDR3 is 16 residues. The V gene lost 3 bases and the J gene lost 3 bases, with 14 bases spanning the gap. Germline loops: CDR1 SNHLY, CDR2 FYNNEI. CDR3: CASSDVTLGANEKLFF. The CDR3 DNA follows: TGTGCCAGCAGTGACGTAACTTTAGGGGCTAATGAAAAACTGTTTTTT.

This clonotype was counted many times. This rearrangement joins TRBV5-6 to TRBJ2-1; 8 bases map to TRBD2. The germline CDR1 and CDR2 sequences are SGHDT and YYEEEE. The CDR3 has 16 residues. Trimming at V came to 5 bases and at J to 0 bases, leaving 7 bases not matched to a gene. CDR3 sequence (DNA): TGTGCCAGCAGTCGGGGGGGCTTCGACTCCTACAATGAGCAGTTCTTC. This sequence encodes CASSRGGFDSYNEQFF.

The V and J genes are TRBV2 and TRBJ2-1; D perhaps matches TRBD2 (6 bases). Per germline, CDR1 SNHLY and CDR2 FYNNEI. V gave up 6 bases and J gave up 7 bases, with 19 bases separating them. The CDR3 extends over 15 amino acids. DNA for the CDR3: TGTGCCAGCAGGACTAGACTACTTGGTGGGAATGAGCAGTTCTTC. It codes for CASRTRLLGGNEQFF.

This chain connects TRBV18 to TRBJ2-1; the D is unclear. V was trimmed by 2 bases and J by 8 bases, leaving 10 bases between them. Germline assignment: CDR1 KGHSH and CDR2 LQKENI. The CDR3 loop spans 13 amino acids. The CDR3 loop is CASSPMAGDEQFF. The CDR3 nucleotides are TGTGCCAGCTCACCAATGGCAGGCGATGAGCAGTTCTTC. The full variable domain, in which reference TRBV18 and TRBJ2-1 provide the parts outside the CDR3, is NAGVMQNPRHLVRRRGQEARLRCSPMKGHSHVYWYRQLPEEGLKFMVYLQKENIIDESGMPKERFSAEFPKEGPSILRIQQVVRGDSAAYFCASSPMAGDEQFFGPGTRLTVL.

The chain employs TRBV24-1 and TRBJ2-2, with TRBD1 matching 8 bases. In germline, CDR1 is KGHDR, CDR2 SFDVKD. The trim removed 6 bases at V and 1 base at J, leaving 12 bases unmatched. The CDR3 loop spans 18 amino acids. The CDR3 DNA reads TGTGCCACCAGTAGGGCCGCAGGGGGCCCGAGGAACACCGGGGAGCTGTTTTTT. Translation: CATSRAAGGPRNTGELFF.